This T cell receptor (beta chain) comes out of a study of CD8 T cells in ankylosing spondylitis. MiXCR was run by TCRdb on the 5' RACE reads, yielding one entry per CDR3 protein. The table records 500,000 or so distinct CDR3 sequences, about 5.2% of them present only once. As regards this clonotype: What it binds is unknown.

V was pared by 4 bases and J by 8 bases, with 5 bases of the junction left unmatched. Germline CDR1 is SEHNR and CDR2 is FQNEAQ (reference sequence). The CDR3 has 14 residues. General study points: What seemed typical of ankylosing spondylitis blood was a TCR beta motif built from roughly eight highly homologous variants.

Sequences were obtained from blood, either unsorted or a sorted T cell fraction (not recorded which). V gene TRBV7-9 combines with J gene TRBJ2-1, with 10 nucleotides matching TRBD2. The source is a male donor with ankylosing spondylitis. CDR3 sequence: CASSYQREGDEQFF. CDR3 DNA: TGTGCCAGCAGCTACCAGCGGGAGGGAGATGAGCAGTTCTTC. Full variable domain (remainder filled in from reference TRBV7-9 and TRBJ2-1): DTGVSQNPRHKITKRGQNVTFRCDPISEHNRLYWYRQTLGQGPEFLTYFQNEAQLEKSRLLSDRFSAERPKGSFSTLEIQRTEQGDSAMYLCASSYQREGDEQFFGPGTRLTVL.